What follows are 25 T cell receptor beta chains derived from one specimen sequenced in a study of T cell responses to AZD1222 COVID-19 vaccine. Clones were sequenced by immunoSEQ multiplex PCR, and TCRdb holds only the in-frame ones, with some missing. The sample shows about 90,000 clones, 88% of them seen only once. The input for sequencing was peripheral blood, taken on day 0 of MenACWY control vaccination. The receptors come from an adult in good health.

The rearrangement uses TRBV27 and TRBJ1-4, with D maybe TRBD1 (6 bases). V gave up 2 bases and J gave up 13 bases, with 14 bases separating them. Germline V CDR1 and CDR2: MNHEY, SMNVEV (reference sequence). CDR3 length: 13 residues. CDR3 sequence reads: CASSLEKQGRLFF. DNA of the CDR3: TGTGCCAGCAGTTTAGAAAAACAGGGAAGACTGTTTTTT.

This sequence joins TRBV24-1 and TRBJ1-1, with TRBD1 matching over 8 bases. CDR1 and CDR2 from the germline V gene are KGHDR and SFDVKD. With V trimmed by 3 bases and J by 1 base, 15 bases remained unmatched. CDR3 size: 19 residues. The CDR3 region has the DNA TGTGCCACCAGTGATGTACACAGCGCGGGGCAGGGGGCGAACACTGAAGCTTTCTTT. As protein: CATSDVHSAGQGANTEAFF.

The chain is built from TRBV27 and TRBJ2-3; TRBD1 or TRBD2 may be the D gene (5 bases each). Germline V gene lookup returns CDR1 MNHEY and CDR2 SMNVEV (reference sequence). This CDR3 contains 14 residues. The ends were cut back, 6 bases at V and 1 base at J, with 11 bases in the middle. The CDR3 nucleotides read TGTGCCAGCAGGGGGGTTTTGGGCACAGATACGCAGTATTTT. Translation gives CASRGVLGTDTQYF.

A single count supports this clone. The CDR3 bases are TGTGCCAGCAGTTCGGGACAGGGGGTCCATGGCTACACCTTC. This encodes CASSSGQGVHGYTF. The genes are TRBV28 and TRBJ1-2, with 11 bases that match TRBD1. V trimming: 4 bases; J trimming: 6 bases; junction bases outside the gene matches: 4. The CDR3 runs to 14 residues. Germline-derived CDR1 and CDR2 are MDHEN and SYDVKM.

The genes are TRBV5-6 and TRBJ2-7; D uncertain. V lost 4 bases, J lost 0 bases, and 11 bases lay in between. This CDR3 has 14 amino acids. Germline CDR1 is SGHDT and CDR2 is YYEEEE. CDR3 amino acids: CASSQRPGSYEQYF. The CDR3 DNA reads TGTGCCAGCAGCCAACGTCCAGGCTCCTACGAGCAGTACTTC.

The J gene is TRBJ2-3, the V gene TRBV28; no definite D call. The ends were cut back, 3 bases at V and 3 bases at J, with 13 bases in the middle. This CDR3 is 15 amino acids long. Germline V lookup: CDR1 MDHEN, CDR2 SYDVKM. The CDR3 DNA sequence: TGTGCCAGCAGTTTTACCCGGCTTGGGACAGATACGCAGTATTTT. Translated, it gives CASSFTRLGTDTQYF.

CDR3 loop: CASRPHKTGTDEQYF. The CDR3 nucleotides are TGTGCCAGCAGACCCCATAAGACAGGAACAGACGAGCAGTACTTC. The chain uses TRBV6-5 and TRBJ2-7; a possible D gene is TRBD1 (6 bases). Trimming removed 6 bases from V and 5 bases from J, with 20 bases in between. The CDR3 contains 15 residues. The germline V gene has CDR1 MNHEY and CDR2 SVGAGI.

This sequence joins TRBV7-2 and TRBJ2-3, with 13 bases matching TRBD2. The CDR3 sequence is 18 residues long. The ends lost 3 bases at V and 0 bases at J; junction bases unmatched: 6. Germline V CDR1 and CDR2: SGHTA, FQGNSA. The CDR3 DNA reads as TGTGCCAGCAGCTTTGGACTAGCGGGGGCATCTAGCACAGATACGCAGTATTTT. This translates into CASSFGLAGASSTDTQYF.

The chain is built from TRBV27 and TRBJ1-2, with TRBD1 matching 7 bases. Germline V gene lookup returns CDR1 MNHEY and CDR2 SMNVEV (reference sequence). Trimming at V came to 5 bases and at J to 8 bases, leaving 14 bases not matched to a gene. The CDR3 totals 15 residues. CDR3 DNA sequence: TGTGCCAGCAGTGAGGGATTACAGGGGCACGACGGCTACACCTTC. Translation gives CASSEGLQGHDGYTF.

This clone has just one count. The V and J genes are TRBV2 and TRBJ1-5; TRBD1 might be the D (6 bases). The germline V gene has CDR1 SNHLY and CDR2 FYNNEI. The V and J ends lost 6 bases and 6 bases respectively, with 18 bases between them. The CDR3 is made up of 15 amino acids. The CDR3 DNA reads TGTGCCAGCAGGAACAGGGAGTCGGCCCTTCAGCCCCAGCATTTT. Its protein is CASRNRESALQPQHF.

V gene TRBV7-9 combines with J gene TRBJ2-1; TRBD2 might be the D (5 bases). Trimming removed 6 bases at V and 6 bases at J, with 21 bases between. Germline V CDR1 and CDR2: SEHNR, FQNEAQ (reference sequence). The CDR3 covers 16 residues. DNA of the CDR3: TGTGCCAGCAGTGGATCACAGATGACTAAAGTCAATGAGCAGTTCTTC. It translates to CASSGSQMTKVNEQFF.

V usage is TRBV10-2 and J usage is TRBJ2-5; 10 bases fit TRBD1. Germline V lookup: CDR1 WSHSY, CDR2 SAAADI. V lost 3 bases to trimming and J lost 5 bases; unmatched junction nucleotides: 3. The CDR3 has 14 residues. The CDR3 region is CASSEDRGLETQYF. For the CDR3, the DNA is TGCGCCAGCAGTGAAGACAGGGGGCTTGAGACCCAGTACTTC.

The chain joins TRBV5-1 to TRBJ1-5, with a possible D match to TRBD1 (5 bases). Trimming took off 0 bases at V and 8 bases at J, with 9 bases between the two ends. The CDR3 covers 13 residues. The germline V gene has CDR1 SGHRS and CDR2 YFSETQ. CDR3 loop: CASSLAGQEPQHF. In DNA, the CDR3 is TGCGCCAGCAGCTTGGCGGGGCAAGAGCCCCAGCATTTT.

The chain joins TRBV7-2 to TRBJ1-4; D gene uncertain. Germline assignment: CDR1 SGHTA and CDR2 FQGNSA. The CDR3 spans 15 residues. Trimming took 5 bases from V and 0 from J, leaving 10 bases between them. The chain's CDR3 is CASSPGLTTNEKLFF. For the CDR3, the DNA is TGTGCCAGCAGCCCAGGACTAACAACTAATGAAAAACTGTTTTTT.

This clone was recorded once. The chain joins TRBV3-1 (or the pseudogene TRBV3-2) to TRBJ2-2; 8 bases match TRBD1. The CDR3 consists of 20 residues. Germline CDR1 is LGHDT and CDR2 is YNNKEL (reference sequence). Trimming removed 4 bases from V and 5 bases from J; junction bases left unmatched: 21. CDR3 protein: CASSRNRGKGTSLRTGELFF. In DNA, the CDR3 is TGTGCCAGCAGCCGAAACAGGGGGAAGGGAACGTCGTTGAGAACCGGGGAGCTGTTTTTT.

The CDR3 DNA follows: TGCGCCACCTCCGGGACAGGAGTCGCCGGGGAGCTGTTTTTT. It specifies CATSGTGVAGELFF. The rearrangement uses TRBV5-1 and TRBJ2-2, with TRBD1 matching over 8 bases. Germline lookup yields CDR1 SGHRS and CDR2 YFSETQ. This CDR3 comprises 14 residues. The J segment lost 6 bases and the V segment lost 9 bases, leaving 10 bases of the junction unmatched.

This CDR3 is CASSTGTGVNEQYF. CDR3 DNA: TGTGCCAGCAGTACCGGGACAGGTGTCAACGAGCAGTACTTC. V usage is TRBV6-5 and J usage is TRBJ2-7, with TRBD1 matching over 8 bases. Germline-derived CDR1 and CDR2 are MNHEY and SVGAGI. The CDR3 has 14 residues. J lost 5 bases, V lost 5 bases, and 8 bases had no gene match.

This chain joins TRBV7-8 and TRBJ1-6, with a tentative D call TRBD1 (5 bases). V was cut by 2 bases and J by 4 bases, with 9 bases left in between. CDR1 SGHVS and CDR2 FQNEAQ come from the germline V gene. The CDR3 spans 15 residues. Here the CDR3 DNA reads TGTGCCAGCAGCTTAAACCAGGGTTATAATTCACCCCTCCACTTT. Protein: CASSLNQGYNSPLHF. The whole variable domain, remainder taken from reference TRBV7-8 and TRBJ1-6, is GAGVSQSPRYKVAKRGQDVALRCDPISGHVSLFWYQQALGQGPEFLTYFQNEAQLDKSGLPSDRFFAERPEGSVSTLKIQRTQQEDSAVYLCASSLNQGYNSPLHFGNGTRLTVT.

The rearrangement uses TRBV9 and TRBJ2-1; 9 bases fit TRBD2. V lost 1 base, J lost 6 bases, and 2 bases stayed unmatched. CDR1 is SGDLS and CDR2 is YYNGEE in the germline V gene. The length of the CDR3 is 14 residues. CDR3 DNA: TGTGCCAGCAGCGTACTAGCGGGGCTCAATGAGCAGTTCTTC. It yields the protein CASSVLAGLNEQFF.

The V gene is TRBV7-2, the J gene TRBJ1-2, with D tentatively TRBD1 (5 bases). Trimming left V 3 bases short and J 11 bases short, with 13 bases between. Looked up from germline, CDR1 is SGHTA and CDR2 is FQGNSA. The CDR3 length is 12 residues. The CDR3 reads CASSFRGDLYTF. The CDR3 DNA reads TGTGCCAGCAGCTTTCGGGGGGATCTATACACCTTC.

J is TRBJ2-3 and V is TRBV19, with D possibly being TRBD1 (6 bases). Germline lookup yields CDR1 LNHDA and CDR2 SQIVND (reference sequence). V was cut by 6 bases and J by 2 bases, with 9 bases left in between. CDR3 length: 13 amino acids. The CDR3 reads CASRDSYTDTQYF. The CDR3, as DNA: TGTGCCAGTAGGGACAGCTACACAGATACGCAGTATTTT. Supplemented by reference TRBV19 and TRBJ2-3, the full variable domain reads DGGITQSPKYLFRKEGQNVTLSCEQNLNHDAMYWYRQDPGQGLRLIYYSQIVNDFQKGDIAEGYSVSREKKESFPLTVTSAQKNPTAFYLCASRDSYTDTQYFGPGTRLTVL.

The chain uses TRBV25-1 and TRBJ1-5; weak D call: TRBD1 (6 bases). Trimming stripped 5 bases from V and 4 bases from J, with 18 bases between. The CDR3 is 16 amino acids. Germline CDR1 MGHDK, CDR2 SYGVNS. The CDR3 DNA reads as TGTGCCAGCAGTCCAGCTTCGACAGGAAGAAATCAGCCCCAGCATTTT. Its protein is CASSPASTGRNQPQHF.

A single count supports this clone. The chain uses TRBV6-1 and TRBJ1-3; 12 bases are shared with TRBD1. CDR1 is MNHNS, CDR2 SASEGT, per germline. The CDR3 loop spans 16 amino acids. V dropped 2 bases and J dropped 4; count of bases not matched to a gene: 3. The CDR3 region is CASSEPGQGAGNTIYF. The CDR3 nucleotides read TGTGCCAGCAGTGAACCGGGACAGGGGGCGGGAAACACCATATATTTT.

This chain joins TRBV15 and TRBJ2-2; 14 bases fit TRBD2. CDR3 length: 19 residues. The V gene's germline CDR1 is LNHNV and CDR2 YYDKDF (reference sequence). V lost 5 bases and J lost 0; bases outside the gene matches: 8. The CDR3 loop reads CATSSTGTSGGTNTGELFF. The CDR3 coding sequence is TGTGCCACCAGCTCGACCGGGACTAGCGGGGGAACGAACACCGGGGAGCTGTTTTTT. Using reference TRBV15 and TRBJ2-2 for the parts outside the CDR3, the full variable domain is DAMVIQNPRYQVTQFGKPVTLSCSQTLNHNVMYWYQQKSSQAPKLLFHYYDKDFNNEADTPDNFQSRRPNTSFCFLDIRSPGLGDTAMYLCATSSTGTSGGTNTGELFFGEGSRLTVL.

The chain joins TRBV7-8 to TRBJ1-1; D unclear. The germline V and J ends were trimmed by 5 bases and 0 bases, with 16 bases remaining between them. The CDR3 totals 16 residues. Per the germline V gene, CDR1 is SGHVS and CDR2 is FQNEAQ. For the CDR3, the DNA is TGTGCCAGCAGCCCCCGGACGAACAGCCTGAACACTGAAGCTTTCTTT. It is translated as CASSPRTNSLNTEAFF.